This record covers a single T cell receptor (beta chain). The table lists this clonotype with many counts. Its antigen has not been determined. This may stem from a read error, because a much larger clone lies one nucleotide away. The sample comes from a study of blood T cells in healthy people across ages (dated by TCRdb to about 2015). About the investigation overall: In model experiments, template switching captured about one uniquely barcoded TCR beta cDNA molecule for every two T cells. To avoid experimental bias, donors of different ages were spread randomly across the sequencing lanes. Age-related changes in TCR beta repertoire diversity were measured in the study by deep sequencing normalized with unique cDNA molecular identifiers. Donors were grouped into four age groups: young (average about 15 years), middle-aged (under 40), aged (around 60) and long-lived (around 82). Using the same blood draw, the study looked at two additional independent replicas of 1 million unique cDNA reads for two donors, one aged 18 to 30 and the other aged 80 or older.

Library generation was performed with 5' RACE. Sequencing instrument: Illumina HiSeq 2500. A second roughly 6 to 11 cycle PCR used a sample-barcoded 5' primer and a J-beta primer mix. A template-switch 5' adaptor carrying 12 random nucleotides introduced a unique molecular identifier onto each TCR beta cDNA molecule. Each sample yielded at least 3 million CDR3-containing paired-end reads. The Mint cDNA synthesis kit, primed by a TRBC-specific oligonucleotide, was used to synthesize first-strand cDNA from all RNA. Following uracil-DNA glycosylase treatment, all cDNA underwent a first 18-cycle PCR with the universal primers M1SS and BC2_uni_R. The paper's data handling went like this. Normalization of each sample was performed by random selection of 1 million high-quality reads, each carrying a distinct molecular identifier. Instead of being binned into consensus sequences, reads that shared molecular identifiers were thrown out. MiTCR, with a Q25 quality threshold and the strictest error-elimination algorithm, was used for CDR3 identification, clonotype clustering and error correction. Lower-bound total TCR beta diversity was estimated with a nonparametric unseen species model using Euler transformation. Starting from the raw public reads, TCRdb applied fastp trimming at Q25, assembled clones with MiXCR and retained in-frame beta chains. CDR3 protein duplicates are merged, each entry listing the most common genes and DNA. The V and J calls follow TCRdb's processing rather than the paper's. The sample table shows fewer than 750,000 distinct CDR3 sequences, and over 40% are seen once. 13% of the sample is in the top ten clones.

Points the paper makes about the study in general: Since profiling was done on bulk unsorted PBMCs, naive and antigen-experienced compartments could not be conclusively compared. Because the CMV infection status of the donors was unknown, age-related changes in expanded clonotypes may potentially have been confounded. Observed TCR beta diversity correlated strongly with the percentage of naive T cells measured by flow cytometry. As age increased, observed TCR beta diversity per million T cells dropped in a roughly linear way, and a significant reduction was already evident by age 40. Compared with the aged group, the long-lived group had more naive CD4+ T cells, fewer expanded clones and increased TCR diversity, suggesting age selection. Estimates of total diversity from one million sequenced T cells were regarded as lower bounds and underestimates.

Looking up the germline V gene (reference sequence) yields CDR1 MNHNY and CDR2 SVGAGI. Inclusive of the bounding cysteine and phenylalanine, the CDR3 is 16 residues long. Only the CDR3 part of the read is kept: 48 bases, read in frame from the first base. Deletion took 3 bases off V and 11 bases off J, with a span of 25 bases between the germline ends. Donors were a few dozen systemically healthy Caucasian individuals from Russia aged roughly 6 to 100 years. Each donor gave 8 to 10 milliliters of peripheral blood, drawn into EDTA-treated Vacutainer tubes. Ficoll-Paque density-gradient centrifugation was used to isolate PBMCs, with at least 7 million per sample. Trizol reagent was used to extract total RNA from PBMCs, with at least 5 micrograms per sample. For every donor, an aliquot of PBMCs went through flow cytometry to measure the percentages of naive CD45RAhigh/CD27high T cells.

In this chain, TRBV6-6 is recombined with TRBJ2-5; no D segment can be confidently identified. The sequenced sample was blood. The source of this sequence is a woman at least 80 years old in good health. The CDR3 protein sequence reads: CASSYRVSVGGNEQYF. In nucleotide form, the sequence is TGTGCCAGCAGTTATAGGGTGTCAGTAGGTGGCAATGAGCAGTACTTC.